This T cell receptor beta chain comes out of a study of T cell changes during pregnancy in multiple sclerosis. Germline CDR1 reads LGHNA; CDR2 reads YSLEER. V lost 1 base and J lost 3, with 15 bases in between. The CDR3 is 16 residues long. TCRdb's table, derived via immunoSEQ multiplex PCR, lists solely in-frame clones and lacks some. The table shows roughly 47,000 clones, with 85% to 95% occurring only once. The sample consisted of CD8+ T cells from peripheral blood mononuclear cells, taken before pregnancy. This TCR came from a female donor with multiple sclerosis, enrolled in a pregnancy study. This chain joins TRBV4-3 and TRBJ1-1; a possible D gene is TRBD1 (5 bases). CDR3 in DNA: TGCGCCAGCAGCCAAGGGAAAGTGTTAGGGGACACTGAAGCTTTCTTT. This encodes CASSQGKVLGDTEAFF.